This T cell receptor (beta chain) comes out of a study of tumor and adjacent non-tumor tissue in lung cancer. A modified ARM-PCR protocol with three rounds of nested PCR amplified TCRbeta. TCRdb re-analysed the multiplex PCR reads in MiXCR, keeping a single row per CDR3 protein. This table holds some 80,000 distinct CDR3 sequences, around 80% found once. For this clonotype: An end of the junction does not agree with germline; a read error may underlie this.

RNA was extracted from bulk tissue without any cell sorting. Distant lung tissue was collected more than 3 cm away from the tumor edge. Germline V CDR1 and CDR2: MGHRA, YSYEKL. The CDR3 sequence is 15 residues long. Sequencing was done on a sample of distant non-tumor lung tissue. V gene TRBV4-1 combines with J gene TRBJ2-3; the D gene is possibly TRBD1 (6 bases). The better agreement between TRBJ1-5 and the DNA end casts doubt on the J call. This clonotype was obtained from a man in his sixties with non-small cell lung cancer. The CDR3: CTSSQPFQGLGTQHF. In nucleotides, the CDR3 is TGCACCAGCAGCCAACCGTTTCAGGGGCTGGGTACGCAGCATTTT.